The following is a T cell receptor (beta chain) sequence with its context. No antigen is known for it. Base qualities are not recorded, but no much larger clone differs from it by a single base. The data are from a study of OX40 agonist ivuxolimab in advanced cancers. At the level of the whole study: The costimulatory receptor OX40 (CD134) was targeted by ivuxolimab, a fully human IgG2 agonistic monoclonal antibody. Peripheral TCRbeta sequencing aimed to test whether ivuxolimab altered TCR sequence diversity and caused clonal T-cell expansion. Of the roughly 50 dose-escalation patients, hepatocellular carcinoma was present in about 20, melanoma in roughly 15, renal cell carcinoma in 9 and head and neck cancer in 9. The paper covers the monotherapy dose-escalation part of the phase I ivuxolimab trial, which included N of about 56 patients. Intravenous ivuxolimab was administered to patients every 2 weeks at six dose levels: 0.01, 0.1, 0.3, 1.5, 3 and 10 mg/kg. The dose-escalation cohort was 82.7% male with a mean age of around 62 years, ranging from roughly 23 to 90. Patients were allowed to have had prior anti-PD-1, anti-PD-L1 or anti-CTLA-4 therapy, and around 41% of the dose-escalation patients had previously received checkpoint inhibitors. Three dose-escalation patients achieved partial responses, one with hepatocellular carcinoma and two with cutaneous melanoma. The study at large found these results: In the 0.1-3.0 mg/kg groups, partial responders had among the lowest normalized peripheral clonal expansion, particularly in CD8+ T cells. The antigen specificity of the peripheral T cells that underwent clonal expansion was not determined. After ivuxolimab, CD8+ T cells had more expanded clones than CD4+ T cells on average. Clonal expansion of both CD4+ and CD8+ blood T cells was observed from baseline to week 6 at doses 0.1 to 3.0 mg/kg. Low levels of normalized T-cell clonal expansion were also seen in some nonresponding patients.

Trimming removed 0 bases from V and 0 bases from J, leaving 6 bases between the germline ends. Reading the germline V gene (reference sequence) gives CDR1 PRHDT and CDR2 FYEKMQ. The CDR3 starts with the cysteine, ends with the phenylalanine, and has 14 residues. This entry keeps only the CDR3 DNA: 42 bases, framed from base 1. For sequencing of the TCRbeta CDR3 region, genomic DNA was extracted from the sorted cells. The immunoSEQ Assay was used for sequencing of TCRbeta CDR3 regions. The immuneACCESS repertoire file appears here via TCRdb, limited to in-frame rearrangements. These files lack a portion of the clones; in checked studies, under half of the deficit traces to unresolved V genes, and the cause of the others is not known. The sample table holds tens of thousands of clones, of which around 89% were seen once. In total, the top ten clones hold over 11% of the sample. The trial excluded patients who had a history of autoimmune disease or were on systemic immunosuppression. In every dose cohort, peripheral blood was drawn for TCR sequencing at baseline, cycle 4 day 1, and cycle 7 day 1. The samples were drawn from a first-in-human, open-label, multicenter phase I dose-escalation trial of ivuxolimab. Adults with locally advanced or metastatic head and neck squamous cell, hepatocellular, melanoma or renal cell carcinoma were enrolled in the trial. CD4+ and CD8+ T cells were sorted separately from peripheral blood before TCR sequencing.

This TCR was sampled from an adult with an advanced solid tumor such as melanoma, head and neck, liver or kidney cancer. The source material was CD4+ or CD8+ T cells sorted from blood, sampled in a trial of the OX40 agonist ivuxolimab. The sequence is built from TRBV13 and TRBJ2-7; the D segment cannot be called with confidence. The CDR3: CASSLGGLSYEQYF. The sequenced DNA: TGTGCCAGCAGCTTAGGCGGGCTCTCCTACGAGCAGTACTTC.